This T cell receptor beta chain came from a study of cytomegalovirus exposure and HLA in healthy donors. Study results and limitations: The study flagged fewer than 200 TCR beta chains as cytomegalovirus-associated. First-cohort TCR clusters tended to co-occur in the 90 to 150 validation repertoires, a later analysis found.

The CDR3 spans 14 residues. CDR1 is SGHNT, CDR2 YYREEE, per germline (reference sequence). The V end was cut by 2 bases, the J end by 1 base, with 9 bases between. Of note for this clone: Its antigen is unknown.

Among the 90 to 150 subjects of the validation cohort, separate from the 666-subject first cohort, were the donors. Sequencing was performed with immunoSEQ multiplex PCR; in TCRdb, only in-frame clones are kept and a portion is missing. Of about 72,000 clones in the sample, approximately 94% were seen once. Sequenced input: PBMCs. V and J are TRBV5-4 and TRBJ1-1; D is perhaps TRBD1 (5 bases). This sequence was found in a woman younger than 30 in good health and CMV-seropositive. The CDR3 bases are TGTGCCAGCAGCTTCGGGGGAGGGAACACTGAAGCTTTCTTT. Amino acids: CASSFGGGNTEAFF.